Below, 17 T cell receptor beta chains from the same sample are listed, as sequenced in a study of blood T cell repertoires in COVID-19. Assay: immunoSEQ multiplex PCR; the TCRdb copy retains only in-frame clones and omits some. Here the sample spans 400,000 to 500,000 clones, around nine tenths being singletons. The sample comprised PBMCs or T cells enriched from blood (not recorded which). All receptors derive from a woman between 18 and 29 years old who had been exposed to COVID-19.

The CDR3 coding sequence is TGTGCCAGCAGTTTCCTGACTAGTACCAATGAGCAGTTCTTC. It translates to CASSFLTSTNEQFF. The chain links TRBV27 to TRBJ2-1, with D possibly TRBD2 on 6 matching bases. V was cut by 3 bases and J by 6 bases, with 12 bases left in between. The CDR3 runs to 14 residues. Germline V lookup: CDR1 MNHEY, CDR2 SMNVEV (reference sequence).

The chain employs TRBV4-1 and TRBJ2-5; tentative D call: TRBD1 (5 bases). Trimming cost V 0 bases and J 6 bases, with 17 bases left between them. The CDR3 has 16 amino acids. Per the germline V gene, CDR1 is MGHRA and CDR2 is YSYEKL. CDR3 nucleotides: TGCGCCAGCAGCCAAGATGGGCGAGCAGGGTTGCAGACCCAGTACTTC. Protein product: CASSQDGRAGLQTQYF.

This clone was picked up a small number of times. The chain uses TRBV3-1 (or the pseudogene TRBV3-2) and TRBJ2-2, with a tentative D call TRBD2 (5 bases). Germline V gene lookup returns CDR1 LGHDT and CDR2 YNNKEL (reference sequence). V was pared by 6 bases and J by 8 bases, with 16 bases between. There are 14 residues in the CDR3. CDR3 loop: CASSPDLRGGELFF. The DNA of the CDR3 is TGTGCCAGCAGTCCCGACTTAAGAGGGGGGGAGCTGTTTTTT.

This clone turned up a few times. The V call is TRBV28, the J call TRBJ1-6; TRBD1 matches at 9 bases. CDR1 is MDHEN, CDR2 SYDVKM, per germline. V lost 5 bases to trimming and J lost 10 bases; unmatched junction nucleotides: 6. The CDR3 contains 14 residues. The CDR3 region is CASSPRQGVSPLHF. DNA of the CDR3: TGTGCCAGCAGTCCCCGACAGGGGGTGTCACCCCTCCACTTT.

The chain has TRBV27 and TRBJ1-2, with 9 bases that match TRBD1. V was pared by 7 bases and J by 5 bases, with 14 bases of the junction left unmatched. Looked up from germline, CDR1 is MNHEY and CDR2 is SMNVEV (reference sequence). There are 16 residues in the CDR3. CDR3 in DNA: TGTGCCAGCACCCCCGGTGGGACAGGGTCTGGTTATGGCTACACCTTC. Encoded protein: CASTPGGTGSGYGYTF.

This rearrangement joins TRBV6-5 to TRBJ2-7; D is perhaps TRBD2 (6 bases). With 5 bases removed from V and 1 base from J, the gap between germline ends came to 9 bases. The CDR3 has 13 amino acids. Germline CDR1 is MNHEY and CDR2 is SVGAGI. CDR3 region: CASSLRESYEQYF. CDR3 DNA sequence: TGTGCCAGCAGTCTTCGGGAGTCCTACGAGCAGTACTTC.

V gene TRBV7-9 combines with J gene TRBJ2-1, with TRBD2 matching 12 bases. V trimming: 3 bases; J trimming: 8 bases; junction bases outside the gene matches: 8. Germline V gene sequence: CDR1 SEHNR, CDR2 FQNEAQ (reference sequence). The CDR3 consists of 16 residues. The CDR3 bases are TGTGCCAGCAGCTTGACACTAGCGGGGGGTTTCGATGAGCAGTTCTTC. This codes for CASSLTLAGGFDEQFF.

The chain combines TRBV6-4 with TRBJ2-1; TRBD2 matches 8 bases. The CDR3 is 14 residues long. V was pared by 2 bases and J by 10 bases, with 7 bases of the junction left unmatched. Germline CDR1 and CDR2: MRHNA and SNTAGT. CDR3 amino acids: CASSDGREVREQFF. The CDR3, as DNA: TGTGCCAGCAGTGACGGGCGGGAGGTTAGGGAGCAGTTCTTC.

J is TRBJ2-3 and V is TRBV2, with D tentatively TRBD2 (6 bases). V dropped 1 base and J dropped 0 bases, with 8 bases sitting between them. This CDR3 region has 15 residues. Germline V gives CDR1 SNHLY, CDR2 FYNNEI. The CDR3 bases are TGTGCCAGCAGTGAAGTAGCGGCTAGCACAGATACGCAGTATTTT. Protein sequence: CASSEVAASTDTQYF.

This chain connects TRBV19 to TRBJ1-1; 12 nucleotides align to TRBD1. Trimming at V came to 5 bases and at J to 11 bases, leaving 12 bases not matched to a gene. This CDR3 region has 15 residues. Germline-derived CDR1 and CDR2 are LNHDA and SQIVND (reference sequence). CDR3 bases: TGTGCCAGTAGTCTGGCGGGACAGGGGGCGCCTGGGGCTTTCTTT. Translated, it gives CASSLAGQGAPGAFF.

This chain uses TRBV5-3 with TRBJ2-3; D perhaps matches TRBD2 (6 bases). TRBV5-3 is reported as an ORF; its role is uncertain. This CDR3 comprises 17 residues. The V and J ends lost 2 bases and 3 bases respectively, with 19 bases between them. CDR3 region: CARSFAVGGIKTDTQYF. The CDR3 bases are TGTGCCAGAAGCTTCGCCGTTGGGGGGATAAAGACAGATACGCAGTATTTT.

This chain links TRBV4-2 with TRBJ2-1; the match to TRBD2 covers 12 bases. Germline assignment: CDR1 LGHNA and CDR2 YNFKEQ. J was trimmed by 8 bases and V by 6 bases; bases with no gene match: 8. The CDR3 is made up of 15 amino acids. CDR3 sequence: CASSPASGGAYEQFF. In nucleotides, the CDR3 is TGTGCCAGCAGTCCCGCTAGCGGGGGGGCCTATGAGCAGTTCTTC.

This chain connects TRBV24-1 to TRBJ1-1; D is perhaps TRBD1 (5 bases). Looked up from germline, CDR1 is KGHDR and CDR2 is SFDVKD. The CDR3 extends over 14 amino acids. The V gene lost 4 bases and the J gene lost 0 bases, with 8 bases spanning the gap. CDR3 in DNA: TGTGCCACCAGTGAGGGGGGGATGAACACTGAAGCTTTCTTT. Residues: CATSEGGMNTEAFF.

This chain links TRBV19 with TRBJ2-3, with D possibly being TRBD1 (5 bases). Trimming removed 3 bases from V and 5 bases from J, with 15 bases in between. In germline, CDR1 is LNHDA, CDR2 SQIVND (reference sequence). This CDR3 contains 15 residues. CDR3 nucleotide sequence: TGTGCCAGTAGTATGTCGGAGAAAAGGGGAGATACGCAGTATTTT. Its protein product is CASSMSEKRGDTQYF.

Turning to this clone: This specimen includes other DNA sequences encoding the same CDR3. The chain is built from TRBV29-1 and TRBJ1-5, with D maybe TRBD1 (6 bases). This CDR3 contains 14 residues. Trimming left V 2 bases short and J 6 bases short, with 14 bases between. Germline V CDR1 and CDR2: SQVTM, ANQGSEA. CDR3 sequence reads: CSVESGGGGQPQHF. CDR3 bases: TGCAGCGTTGAATCCGGGGGCGGGGGTCAGCCCCAGCATTTT. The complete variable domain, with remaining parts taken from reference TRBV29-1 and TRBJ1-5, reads SAVISQKPSRDICQRGTSLTIQCQVDSQVTMMFWYRQQPGQSLTLIATANQGSEATYESGFVIDKFPISRPNLTFSTLTVSNMSPEDSSIYLCSVESGGGGQPQHFGDGTRLSIL.

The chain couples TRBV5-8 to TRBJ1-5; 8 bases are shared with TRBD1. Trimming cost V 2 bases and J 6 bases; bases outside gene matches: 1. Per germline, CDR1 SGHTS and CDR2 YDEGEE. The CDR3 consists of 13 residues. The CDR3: CASSFGQGQPQHF. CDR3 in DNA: TGTGCCAGCAGCTTTGGACAGGGTCAGCCCCAGCATTTT.

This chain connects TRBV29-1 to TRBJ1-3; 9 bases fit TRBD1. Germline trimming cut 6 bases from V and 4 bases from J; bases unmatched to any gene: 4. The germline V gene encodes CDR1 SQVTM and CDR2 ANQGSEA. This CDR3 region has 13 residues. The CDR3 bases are TGCAGCGTCACGGACAGGGGAGGAAACACCATATATTTT. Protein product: CSVTDRGGNTIYF.